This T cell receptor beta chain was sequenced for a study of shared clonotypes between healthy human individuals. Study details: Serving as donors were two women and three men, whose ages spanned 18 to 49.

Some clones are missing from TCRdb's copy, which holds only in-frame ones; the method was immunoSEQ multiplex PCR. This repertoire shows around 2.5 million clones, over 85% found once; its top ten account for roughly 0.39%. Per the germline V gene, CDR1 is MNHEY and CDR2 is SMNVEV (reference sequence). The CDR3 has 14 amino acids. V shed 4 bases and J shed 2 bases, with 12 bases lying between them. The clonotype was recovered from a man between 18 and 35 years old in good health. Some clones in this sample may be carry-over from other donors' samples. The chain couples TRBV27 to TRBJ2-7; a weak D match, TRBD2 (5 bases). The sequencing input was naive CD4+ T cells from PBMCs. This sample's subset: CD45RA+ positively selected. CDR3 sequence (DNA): TGTGCCAGCAGTTACGGCGGGCGGACCTACGAGCAGTACTTC. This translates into CASSYGGRTYEQYF.